Below, 16 T cell receptor beta chains from the same sample are listed, as sequenced in a study of glioma-infiltrating T cells. The iRepertoire nested amplicon-rescue multiplex PCR amplified TCR alpha and beta CDR3s from RNA. MiXCR, applied by TCRdb to the multiplex PCR reads, yields one record per CDR3 protein. The table records about 400,000 distinct CDR3 sequences, 41% of them present only once. The sample comprised glioma tissue, nonneoplastic brain tissue, or PBMCs (not recorded which). Source of these receptors: a human donor with low-grade glioma or glioblastoma, undergoing nonglioma brain surgery, or in good health (not recorded which).

The chain employs TRBV6-1 and TRBJ2-1; D is unresolved. The CDR3 extends over 15 amino acids. With 6 bases removed from V and 2 bases from J, the gap between germline ends came to 14 bases. Germline lookup yields CDR1 MNHNS and CDR2 SASEGT. CDR3 sequence reads: CASSSPAQTYNEQFF. The DNA for the CDR3 is TGTGCCAGCAGCTCCCCAGCGCAGACCTACAATGAGCAGTTCTTC.

The J gene is TRBJ2-1, the V gene TRBV14; no reliable D call. V lost 4 bases and J 5 bases, leaving 12 bases between the germline ends. CDR3 length: 14 amino acids. From germline, CDR1 is SGHDN and CDR2 FVKESK. The CDR3 DNA is TGTGCCAGCAGCCTTATTAGGCAGCACAATGAGCAGTTCTTC. Amino acid sequence: CASSLIRQHNEQFF.

This clonotype has only a few counts. This rearrangement joins TRBV7-9 to TRBJ1-5; D is unresolved. The CDR3 extends over 14 amino acids. V was clipped by 5 bases and J by 0 bases, with 8 bases between them. Per germline, CDR1 SEHNR and CDR2 FQNEAQ (reference sequence). The CDR3 nucleotides are TGTGCCAGCAGCGCGGGGATTAGCAATCAGCCCCAGCATTTT. This encodes CASSAGISNQPQHF. Full variable domain (missing parts from reference TRBV7-9 and TRBJ1-5): DTGVSQNPRHKITKRGQNVTFRCDPISEHNRLYWYRQTLGQGPEFLTYFQNEAQLEKSRLLSDRFSAERPKGSFSTLEIQRTEQGDSAMYLCASSAGISNQPQHFGDGTRLSIL.

The chain couples TRBV7-8 to TRBJ2-3; 8 bases agree with TRBD2. Germline loops: CDR1 SGHVS, CDR2 FQNEAQ. This CDR3 comprises 16 residues. J lost 5 bases, V lost 0 bases, and 7 bases had no gene match. Here the CDR3 reads CASSLAQGLAGDTQYF. CDR3 sequence (DNA): TGTGCCAGCAGCTTAGCGCAAGGACTAGCCGGAGATACGCAGTATTTT.

About this clonotype itself: A much larger clone lies a single base off, so this may be a read error. The chain employs TRBV20-1 and TRBJ1-1; D is ambiguous. The CDR3 length is 12 residues. Germline V lookup: CDR1 DFQATT, CDR2 SNEGSKA (reference sequence). Written as DNA, the CDR3 is TGCAGTGCTAGTCCAATTAACACTGAAGCTTCCTTT. Encoded protein: CSASPINTEASF.

The chain links TRBV11-1 to TRBJ2-2, with 12 bases aligning to TRBD1. This CDR3 has 16 residues. Germline CDR1 is SGHAT and CDR2 is FQDESV (reference sequence). The trim removed 5 bases at V and 4 bases at J, leaving 5 bases unmatched. CDR3 loop: CASSPGQGASTGELFF. As DNA, the CDR3 is TGTGCCAGCAGCCCGGGACAGGGGGCCTCCACCGGGGAGCTGTTTTTT. The full variable domain, its missing parts supplied by reference TRBV11-1 and TRBJ2-2, is EAEVAQSPRYKITEKSQAVAFWCDPISGHATLYWYRQILGQGPELLVQFQDESVVDDSQLPKDRFSAERLKGVDSTLKIQPAELGDSAMYLCASSPGQGASTGELFFGEGSRLTVL.

As concerns this clonotype: A much larger clone differs by one base, so this may be a read error. DNA for the CDR3: TGTGCCAGCAGTTTCCAACGATGGGGCTACGAGCAGTACTTC. This gives the protein CASSFQRWGYEQYF. The V gene is TRBV27, the J gene TRBJ2-7, with D hard to call. This CDR3 has 14 residues. From germline, CDR1 is MNHEY and CDR2 SMNVEV (reference sequence). The V end lost 3 bases, the J end lost 3 bases, and 12 bases lay between the germline ends.

This clonotype came up a few times. The chain carries TRBV7-9 and TRBJ2-7; TRBD1 is a possible D gene (5 bases). V was cut by 5 bases and J by 4 bases, with 12 bases left in between. This CDR3 is 13 amino acids long. Germline V lookup: CDR1 SEHNR, CDR2 FQNEAQ (reference sequence). The CDR3 here is CASSQAAGYEQYF. The CDR3 DNA reads TGTGCCAGCAGCCAAGCTGCAGGGTACGAGCAGTACTTC.

The V call is TRBV7-2, the J call TRBJ1-1, with D tentatively TRBD1 (6 bases). Germline values: CDR1 SGHTA, CDR2 FQGNSA. V was pared by 1 base and J by 10 bases, with 19 bases between. This CDR3 has 15 amino acids. The chain's CDR3 is CASSLERRGARAAFF. CDR3 nucleotide sequence: TGTGCCAGCAGCTTAGAGCGCCGGGGGGCCAGAGCAGCTTTCTTT.

This clonotype was observed many times. The rearrangement uses TRBV11-2 and TRBJ2-3; D is ambiguous. V was shortened by 1 base and J by 6 bases, with 14 bases between the two germline ends. This CDR3 has 15 residues. Germline loops: CDR1 SGHAT, CDR2 FQNNGV. For the CDR3, the DNA is TGTGCCAGCAGCTTAGGGCCCCAACGGTCGGATACGCAGTATTTT. This translates into CASSLGPQRSDTQYF.

This clonotype showed up many times. The chain uses TRBV20-1 and TRBJ1-1; tentative D call: TRBD1 (5 bases). Germline-derived CDR1 and CDR2 are DFQATT and SNEGSKA (reference sequence). The V gene lost 0 bases and the J gene lost 5 bases, with 13 bases spanning the gap. The CDR3 is 14 amino acids. The CDR3 DNA is TGCAGTGCTAGAGAAGGAGGGGCGAAGACTGAAGCTTTCTTT. Translation gives CSAREGGAKTEAFF.

This clonotype turned up a few times. The chain combines TRBV27 with TRBJ2-4; 10 nucleotides agree with TRBD1. Germline V lookup: CDR1 MNHEY, CDR2 SMNVEV (reference sequence). The CDR3 has 14 residues. Trimming took 2 bases from V and 8 from J; bases not matched to a gene: 3. CDR3 sequence: CASSLRTGGDIQYF. CDR3 in DNA: TGTGCCAGCAGTTTAAGGACAGGGGGTGACATTCAGTACTTC.

As to this clonotype: One junction end disagrees with the germline gene, perhaps due to a read error. The genes are TRBV28 and TRBJ1-1; TRBD1 aligns across 10 bases. The CDR3 extends over 15 amino acids. Germline V gene sequence: CDR1 MDHEN, CDR2 SYDVKM. The CDR3 protein is CASSPGGDRGTESFF. The CDR3 bases are TGTGCCAGCAGTCCGGGAGGGGACAGGGGAACTGAATCTTTCTTT.

This clonotype has a count of ten or more. V and J are TRBV27 and TRBJ2-3; 7 nucleotides line up with TRBD2. There are 16 residues in the CDR3. Germline CDR1 MNHEY, CDR2 SMNVEV (reference sequence). Trimming took 0 bases from V and 5 from J; bases not matched to a gene: 8. The CDR3 spells CASSLSVGGPVDTQYF. CDR3 DNA sequence: TGTGCCAGCAGTTTATCGGTGGGAGGGCCAGTAGATACGCAGTATTTT.

With regard to this clonotype: Germline and junction disagree at one end, which may indicate a read error. The chain recombines TRBV6-6 with TRBJ1-4; D is perhaps TRBD1 (6 bases). CDR3 length: 15 residues. CDR1 is MNHNY, CDR2 SVGAGI, per germline (reference sequence). CDR3 bases: TGTGCCAGCAGTTCTCCCGAGGGGGGGCATGAAAAACTGTCTTTT. It yields the protein CASSSPEGGHEKLSF.

This clonotype was recorded a few times. The chain uses TRBV6-2 or TRBV6-3 and TRBJ2-1; D gene unclear. V lost 5 bases and J lost 6, with 11 bases in between. Germline-derived CDR1 and CDR2 are MNHEY and SVGEGT. The CDR3 sequence is 13 residues long. CDR3 nucleotide sequence: TGTGCCAGCAGTCGCAGACTGACCAATGAGCAGTTCTTC. This translates into CASSRRLTNEQFF.